This is a list of T cell receptor beta chains from one sample in a study of cytomegalovirus exposure and HLA in healthy donors. Data came from immunoSEQ multiplex PCR; TCRdb stores just in-frame clones and leaves some out. The top ten clones hold 1% to 1.2% of a sample with about 220,000 clones, about 90% of them seen once. Sequencing used PBMCs. The source is a woman aged 18-29 years in good health and CMV-seronegative. Each CDR3 is given with its conserved first and last residue. Fields, in order: clone size, V gene, J gene, D gene, CDR3 DNA, CDR3 protein. D genes are given only for firm matches. Rows give clone size only sometimes, using once, few, many, or a class for an expanded clone.

size: -
V: TRBV4-2
J: TRBJ1-1
D: -
DNA: TGTGCCAGCACTTACGACAGGAACACTGAAGCTTTCTTT
CDR3: CASTYDRNTEAFF

size: -
V: TRBV4-1
J: TRBJ1-3
D: -
DNA: TGCGCCAGCAGCCAGGCCAGGACAGCTACTGGAAACACCATATATTTT
CDR3: CASSQARTATGNTIYF

size: -
V: TRBV4-2
J: TRBJ2-1
D: TRBD2
DNA: TGTGCCAGCAGCCAAGTCCACTTAAGTAGCGGGAAAAATGAGCAGTTCTTC
CDR3: CASSQVHLSSGKNEQFF

size: -
V: TRBV18
J: TRBJ2-6
D: TRBD2
DNA: TGTGCCAGCTCAACCGGGACTAGCGGGCTTCACGTCCTGACTTTC
CDR3: CASSTGTSGLHVLTF

size: once
V: TRBV6-6
J: TRBJ2-7
D: TRBD1
DNA: TGTGCCAGCAGGACAGGGGTCAACTACGAGCAGTACTTC
CDR3: CASRTGVNYEQYF

size: -
V: TRBV5-1
J: TRBJ2-7
D: -
DNA: TGCGCCAGCAGCTTGACGGGGTACGAGCAGTACTTC
CDR3: CASSLTGYEQYF

size: -
V: TRBV30
J: TRBJ2-1
D: TRBD2
DNA: TGTGCCACCCTAGCGGGGGCTTACAATGAGCAGTTCTTC
CDR3: CATLAGAYNEQFF

size: few
V: TRBV6-1
J: TRBJ1-2
D: -
DNA: TGTGCCAGCAGTGAAGCATTGAGAACCCTATTGGGCGGAGGGGGCTACACCTTC
CDR3: CASSEALRTLLGGGGYTF

size: once
V: TRBV19
J: TRBJ1-2
D: -
DNA: TGTGCCACCTTGACACCCACCTATGGCTACACCTTC
CDR3: CATLTPTYGYTF

size: few
V: TRBV30
J: TRBJ2-7
D: TRBD2
DNA: TGTGCCTGGAGTCCAACGGGAGGGCCAAGGGAGCAGTACTTC
CDR3: CAWSPTGGPREQYF

size: -
V: TRBV7-6
J: TRBJ1-3
D: -
DNA: TGTGCCAGCAGCTTAAGCGGGTACGACTCCTCTGGAAACACCATATATTTT
CDR3: CASSLSGYDSSGNTIYF

size: -
V: TRBV5-1
J: TRBJ2-2
D: TRBD2
DNA: TGCGCCAGCAGCTACGGACTAGCGGGTAGCACCGGGGAGCTGTTTTTT
CDR3: CASSYGLAGSTGELFF

size: -
V: TRBV28
J: TRBJ1-1
D: -
DNA: TGTGCCAGCATTACTCAGGGAGAAGCTTTCTTT
CDR3: CASITQGEAFF

size: -
V: TRBV5-8
J: TRBJ1-1
D: -
DNA: TGTGCCAGCAGCTCCGGACAGAACACTGAAGCTTTCTTT
CDR3: CASSSGQNTEAFF

size: -
V: TRBV5-6
J: TRBJ2-7
D: TRBD2
DNA: TGTGCCAGCAGCTCCTTCACTCCCCTAGCGGGATTCTCCTACGAGCAGTACTTC
CDR3: CASSSFTPLAGFSYEQYF

size: -
V: TRBV7-9
J: TRBJ2-3
D: -
DNA: TGTGCCAGCAGCAGAGAGTCAGATACGCAGTATTTT
CDR3: CASSRESDTQYF

size: -
V: TRBV6-5
J: TRBJ1-1
D: TRBD1
DNA: TGTGCCAGCAGTCAAGGGACAGGGATGAACACTGAAGCTTTCTTT
CDR3: CASSQGTGMNTEAFF

size: -
V: TRBV30
J: TRBJ2-7
D: -
DNA: TGTGCCTGGAGTTTGGGGGGTCGGCAGTACTTC
CDR3: CAWSLGGRQYF

size: -
V: TRBV9
J: TRBJ1-1
D: TRBD1
DNA: TGTGCCAGCAGCCGCCGACGACAGGGTAATGGACGTCGGGCTTTCTTT
CDR3: CASSRRRQGNGRRAFF

size: once
V: TRBV10-1
J: TRBJ2-2
D: TRBD2
DNA: TGCGCCAGCAGTGGGGCTAGCGGGCCTACCGGGGAGCTGTTTTTT
CDR3: CASSGASGPTGELFF

size: -
V: TRBV5-1
J: TRBJ1-4
D: -
DNA: TGCGCCAGCAGCTTGGAGGGGACAAGAAATGAAAAACTGTTTTTT
CDR3: CASSLEGTRNEKLFF

size: -
V: TRBV25-1
J: TRBJ2-1
D: TRBD2
DNA: TGTGCCAGCAGTGCCTCAGTGGGCGGGAGGTTGTACAATGAGCAGTTCTTC
CDR3: CASSASVGGRLYNEQFF

size: -
V: TRBV6-4
J: TRBJ2-1
D: TRBD1
DNA: TGTGCCAGCGGGACAGGGGTCTCCTACAATGAGCAGTTCTTC
CDR3: CASGTGVSYNEQFF

size: -
V: TRBV7-6
J: TRBJ1-1
D: -
DNA: TGTGCCAGCAGGCTATCAGGGGTTGTGAACACTGAAGCTTTCTTT
CDR3: CASRLSGVVNTEAFF

size: -
V: TRBV21-1
J: TRBJ2-1
D: -
DNA: TGTGCCAGCAGCAAAAGGGTGGGGACTAGCGAGAGAGGGGGCTACAATGAGCAGTTCTTC
CDR3: CASSKRVGTSERGGYNEQFF

size: -
V: TRBV7-9
J: TRBJ2-7
D: -
DNA: TGTGCCAGCAGCTCAAACCGGGACTTTTTCTACGAGCAGTACTTC
CDR3: CASSSNRDFFYEQYF

size: -
V: TRBV11-2
J: TRBJ2-7
D: -
DNA: TGTGCCAGCAGCTTTCTTAGTTCCTACGAGCAGTACTTC
CDR3: CASSFLSSYEQYF

size: few
V: TRBV6-1
J: TRBJ1-2
D: -
DNA: TGTGCCAGCACCAAGGAGGGGTATGGCTACACCTTC
CDR3: CASTKEGYGYTF

size: -
V: TRBV19
J: TRBJ1-1
D: -
DNA: TGTGCCAGTAGTATATCCAGGGGAGAAGTAATCACTGAAGCTTTCTTT
CDR3: CASSISRGEVITEAFF

size: -
V: TRBV2
J: TRBJ2-3
D: -
DNA: TGTGCCAGCAGGGGTCCACAGGGCGGGGATACGCAGTATTTT
CDR3: CASRGPQGGDTQYF

size: few
V: TRBV4-2
J: TRBJ1-2
D: -
DNA: TGTGCCAGCAGCCAAGATTTGCGGACACTCTATGGCTACACCTTC
CDR3: CASSQDLRTLYGYTF

size: -
V: TRBV19
J: TRBJ2-3
D: TRBD2
DNA: TGTGCCAGTAGTACCTCAGCGGGGACGGGGGATACGCAGTATTTT
CDR3: CASSTSAGTGDTQYF

size: -
V: TRBV2
J: TRBJ2-7
D: -
DNA: TGTGCCAGCAGTGAGGGGACGGTAGCGGCCGAGCAGTACTTC
CDR3: CASSEGTVAAEQYF

size: -
V: TRBV7-8
J: TRBJ2-1
D: TRBD2
DNA: TGTGCCAGCAGCTTAGGGCTAGCGGCATACAATGAGCAGTTCTTC
CDR3: CASSLGLAAYNEQFF

size: -
V: TRBV29-1
J: TRBJ1-2
D: TRBD1
DNA: TGCAGCGGGACAGGGGGAGAGGGCTACACCTTC
CDR3: CSGTGGEGYTF

size: -
V: TRBV29-1
J: TRBJ2-2
D: -
DNA: TGCAGCGTAGTGAAAATGGCAGGGGAGACCGGGGAGCTGTTTTTT
CDR3: CSVVKMAGETGELFF

size: once
V: TRBV10-3
J: TRBJ2-7
D: -
DNA: TGTGCCATCAGTGACAGGGCCCTCTCCTACGAGCAGTACTTC
CDR3: CAISDRALSYEQYF

size: -
V: TRBV5-1
J: TRBJ1-4
D: TRBD1
DNA: TGCGCCAGCAGCACAAGCGACAGGGGAGGGGAAAAACTGTTTTTT
CDR3: CASSTSDRGGEKLFF

size: -
V: TRBV9
J: TRBJ1-2
D: -
DNA: TGTGCCAGCAGCGTAGGGGGGGTTCCCGGCTATGGCTACACCTTC
CDR3: CASSVGGVPGYGYTF

size: -
V: TRBV30
J: TRBJ1-2
D: -
DNA: TGTGCCTGGACCTTCTCAGTCGCCTATGGCTACACCTTC
CDR3: CAWTFSVAYGYTF

size: -
V: TRBV5-6
J: TRBJ2-7
D: TRBD2
DNA: TGTGCCAGCAGCTTGGGAGGACTAGCGGGAGGCTACGAGCAGTACTTC
CDR3: CASSLGGLAGGYEQYF

size: -
V: TRBV5-4
J: TRBJ1-1
D: -
DNA: TGTGCCAGCAGAAAATCGGCGGGGGGAAACACTGAAGCTTTCTTT
CDR3: CASRKSAGGNTEAFF

size: few
V: TRBV6-5
J: TRBJ1-1
D: -
DNA: TGTGCCAGCACCCTGGGACACCACACTGAAGCTTTCTTT
CDR3: CASTLGHHTEAFF

size: few
V: TRBV10-1
J: TRBJ2-2
D: TRBD1
DNA: TGCGCCAGCAGGGACAGGGCGATCGCCGGGGAGCTGTTTTTT
CDR3: CASRDRAIAGELFF

size: -
V: TRBV4-1
J: TRBJ2-3
D: TRBD2
DNA: TGCGCCAGCAGCCAGGGACTAGCGGGAGCTGATACGCAGTATTTT
CDR3: CASSQGLAGADTQYF

size: few
V: TRBV7-2
J: TRBJ2-7
D: TRBD1
DNA: TGTGCCAGCAGCCTCGACAGGGCCGCCTACGAGCAGTACTTC
CDR3: CASSLDRAAYEQYF

size: -
V: TRBV5-8
J: TRBJ2-7
D: -
DNA: TGTGCCAGCAGCTTGTCCCCGCATAGCTCCTACGAGCAGTACTTC
CDR3: CASSLSPHSSYEQYF

size: -
V: TRBV4-1
J: TRBJ2-5
D: TRBD2
DNA: TGCGCCAGCAGCCAGGATGTAGCGGGAAGCCAAGAGACCCAGTACTTC
CDR3: CASSQDVAGSQETQYF

size: -
V: TRBV25-1
J: TRBJ2-7
D: -
DNA: TGTGCCAGCACCGGGGGAGTGTCCTACGAGCAGTACTTC
CDR3: CASTGGVSYEQYF

size: -
V: TRBV28
J: TRBJ1-2
D: TRBD1
DNA: TGTGCCAGCACCCCACAGGGGTTAGGGCGCGGCTACACCTTC
CDR3: CASTPQGLGRGYTF

size: -
V: TRBV6-1
J: TRBJ1-1
D: -
DNA: TGTGCCAGCAGTCAAGCAGGACAACCGACTGAAGCTTTCTTT
CDR3: CASSQAGQPTEAFF

size: -
V: TRBV4-2
J: TRBJ1-6
D: TRBD1
DNA: TGTGCCAGCAGCCATACGGACAGGGTGGGTAATTCACCCCTCCACTTT
CDR3: CASSHTDRVGNSPLHF

size: once
V: TRBV6-1
J: TRBJ2-5
D: -
DNA: TGTGCCAGCAGTGAGCGGACAGTCGCCGGTGGGACCCAGTACTTC
CDR3: CASSERTVAGGTQYF

size: -
V: TRBV6-4
J: TRBJ2-2
D: -
DNA: TGTGCCAGCAGTAGTTCTGGGGGGACCGGGGAGCTGTTTTTT
CDR3: CASSSSGGTGELFF

size: -
V: TRBV4-1
J: TRBJ1-5
D: -
DNA: TGCGCCAGCAGCCAAGAGGCCTCCAGCAATCAGCCCCAGCATTTT
CDR3: CASSQEASSNQPQHF

size: -
V: TRBV28
J: TRBJ2-7
D: TRBD2
DNA: TGTGCCAGCACCGCCCTAGCGGGAGGTGCATACGAGCAGTACTTC
CDR3: CASTALAGGAYEQYF